The source of this T cell receptor beta chain is a study of T cell responses to AZD1222 COVID-19 vaccine. TCRdb keeps only in-frame clones here, not all; method: immunoSEQ multiplex PCR. The sample lists 250,000 to 300,000 clones; about 94% were seen once. Germline trimming cut 4 bases from V and 2 bases from J; bases unmatched to any gene: 5. The CDR3 consists of 16 residues. Germline-derived CDR1 and CDR2 are SGHNT and YENEEA. This TCR derives from an adult who received the AZD1222 COVID-19 vaccine. The chain has TRBV11-3 and TRBJ2-2, with TRBD2 matching 9 bases. Material: peripheral blood, obtained 28 days after the second AZD1222 dose. DNA for the CDR3: TGTGCCAGCAGCTCGCGGGAGGGGGCTAACACCGGGGAGCTGTTTTTT. This encodes CASSSREGANTGELFF.